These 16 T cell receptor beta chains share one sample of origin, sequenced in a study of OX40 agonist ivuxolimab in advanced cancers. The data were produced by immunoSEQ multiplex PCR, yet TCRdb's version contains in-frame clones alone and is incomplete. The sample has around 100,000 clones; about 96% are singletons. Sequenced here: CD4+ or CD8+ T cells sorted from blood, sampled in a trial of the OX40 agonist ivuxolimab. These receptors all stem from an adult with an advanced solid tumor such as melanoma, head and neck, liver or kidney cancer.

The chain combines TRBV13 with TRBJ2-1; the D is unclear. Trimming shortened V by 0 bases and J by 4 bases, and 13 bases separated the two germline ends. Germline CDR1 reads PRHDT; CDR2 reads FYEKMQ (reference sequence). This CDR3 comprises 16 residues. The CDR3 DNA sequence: TGTGCCAGCAGCTTAGGCCTTCGGAGTACGTACAATGAGCAGTTCTTC. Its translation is CASSLGLRSTYNEQFF.

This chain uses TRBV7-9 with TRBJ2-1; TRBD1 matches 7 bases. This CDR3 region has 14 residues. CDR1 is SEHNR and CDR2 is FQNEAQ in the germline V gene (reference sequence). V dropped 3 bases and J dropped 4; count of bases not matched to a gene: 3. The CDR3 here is CASSFGTDYNEQFF. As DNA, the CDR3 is TGTGCCAGCAGCTTTGGGACAGATTACAATGAGCAGTTCTTC.

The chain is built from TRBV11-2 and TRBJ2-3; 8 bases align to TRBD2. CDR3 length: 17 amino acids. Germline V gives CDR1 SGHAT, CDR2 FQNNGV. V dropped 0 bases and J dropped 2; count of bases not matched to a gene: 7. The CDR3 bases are TGTGCCAGCAGCTTAGAAGTGGCGACTAGCGACACAGATACGCAGTATTTT. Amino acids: CASSLEVATSDTDTQYF.

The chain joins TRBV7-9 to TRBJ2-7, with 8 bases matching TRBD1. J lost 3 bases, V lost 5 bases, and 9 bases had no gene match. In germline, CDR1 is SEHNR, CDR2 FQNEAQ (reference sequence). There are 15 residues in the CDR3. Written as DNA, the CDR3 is TGTGCCAGCAGCCCCCAGGGGGCCCCTCTCTACGAGCAGTACTTC. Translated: CASSPQGAPLYEQYF.

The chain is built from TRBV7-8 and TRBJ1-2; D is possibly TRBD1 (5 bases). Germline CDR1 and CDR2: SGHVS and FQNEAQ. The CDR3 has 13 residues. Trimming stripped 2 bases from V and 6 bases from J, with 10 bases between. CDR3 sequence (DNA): TGTGCCAGCAGCTTAAGGCAGGGTGATGGCTACACCTTC. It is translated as CASSLRQGDGYTF.

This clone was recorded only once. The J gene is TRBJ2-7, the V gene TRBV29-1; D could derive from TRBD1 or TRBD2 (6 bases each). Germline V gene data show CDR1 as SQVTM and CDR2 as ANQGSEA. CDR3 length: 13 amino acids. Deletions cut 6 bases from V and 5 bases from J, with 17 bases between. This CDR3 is CSVLQGGVDEQYF. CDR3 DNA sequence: TGCAGCGTCCTACAGGGAGGAGTGGACGAGCAGTACTTC.

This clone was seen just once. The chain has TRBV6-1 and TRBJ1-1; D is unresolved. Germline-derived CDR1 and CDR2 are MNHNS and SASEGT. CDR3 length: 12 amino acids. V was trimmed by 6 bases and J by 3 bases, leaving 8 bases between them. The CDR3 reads CASRRLDTEAFF. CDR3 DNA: TGTGCCAGCAGGCGTCTGGACACTGAAGCTTTCTTT.

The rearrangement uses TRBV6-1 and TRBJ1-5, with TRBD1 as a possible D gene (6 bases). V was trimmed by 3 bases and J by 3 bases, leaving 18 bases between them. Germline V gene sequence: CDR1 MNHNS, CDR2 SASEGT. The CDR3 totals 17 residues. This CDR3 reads CASSDPAGGGFNQPQHF. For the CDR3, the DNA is TGTGCCAGCAGTGACCCCGCGGGAGGGGGGTTCAATCAGCCCCAGCATTTT.

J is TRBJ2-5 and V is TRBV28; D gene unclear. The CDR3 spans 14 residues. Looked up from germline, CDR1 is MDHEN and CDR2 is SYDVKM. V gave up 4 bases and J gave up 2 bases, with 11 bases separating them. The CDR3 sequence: CASSSVGLQETQYF. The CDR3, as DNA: TGTGCCAGCAGTTCTGTAGGCCTACAAGAGACCCAGTACTTC.

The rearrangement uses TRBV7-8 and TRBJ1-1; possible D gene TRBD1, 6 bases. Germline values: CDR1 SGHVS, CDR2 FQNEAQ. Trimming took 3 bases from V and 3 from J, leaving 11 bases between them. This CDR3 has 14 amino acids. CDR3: CASSFRGEDTEAFF. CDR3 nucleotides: TGTGCCAGCAGCTTTAGGGGGGAGGACACTGAAGCTTTCTTT.

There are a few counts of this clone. CDR3 sequence (DNA): TGTGCCAGCAGTGACTCAAAGGGAGACGGCGCAGATACGCAGTATTTT. It specifies CASSDSKGDGADTQYF. The chain links TRBV6-4 to TRBJ2-3, with D possibly being TRBD2 (5 bases). This CDR3 contains 16 residues. Germline CDR1 is MRHNA and CDR2 is SNTAGT. V dropped 0 bases and J dropped 4 bases, with 14 bases sitting between them.

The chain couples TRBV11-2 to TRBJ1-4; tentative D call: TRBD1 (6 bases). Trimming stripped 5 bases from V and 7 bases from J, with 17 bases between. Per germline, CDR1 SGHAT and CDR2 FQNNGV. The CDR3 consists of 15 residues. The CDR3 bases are TGTGCCAGCAGCCCGGGAGGGGGACTGGGTGAAAAACTGTTTTTT. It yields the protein CASSPGGGLGEKLFF.

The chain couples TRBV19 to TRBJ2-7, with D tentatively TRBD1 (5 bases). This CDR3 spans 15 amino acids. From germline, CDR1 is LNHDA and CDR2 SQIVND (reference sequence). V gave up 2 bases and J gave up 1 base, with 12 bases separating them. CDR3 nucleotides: TGTGCCAGTAGTATAACGACAGCCGATTCCTACGAGCAGTACTTC. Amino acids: CASSITTADSYEQYF.

The CDR3 coding sequence is TGTGCCAGCAGCCAAGATCCATGGACTAGCGGGGGGCCGGATACGCAGTATTTT. Protein sequence: CASSQDPWTSGGPDTQYF. The chain uses TRBV14 and TRBJ2-3, with 14 positions matching TRBD2. The CDR3 runs 18 residues. V lost 0 bases, J lost 6 bases, and 8 bases stayed unmatched. Germline values: CDR1 SGHDN, CDR2 FVKESK.

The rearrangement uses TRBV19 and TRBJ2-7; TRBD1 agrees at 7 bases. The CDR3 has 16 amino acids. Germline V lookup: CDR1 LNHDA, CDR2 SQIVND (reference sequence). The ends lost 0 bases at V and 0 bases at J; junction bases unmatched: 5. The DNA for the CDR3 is TGTGCCAGTAGTATAGACACAGGGGAAATCTCCTACGAGCAGTACTTC. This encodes CASSIDTGEISYEQYF. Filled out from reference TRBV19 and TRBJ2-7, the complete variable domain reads DGGITQSPKYLFRKEGQNVTLSCEQNLNHDAMYWYRQDPGQGLRLIYYSQIVNDFQKGDIAEGYSVSREKKESFPLTVTSAQKNPTAFYLCASSIDTGEISYEQYFGPGTRLTVT.

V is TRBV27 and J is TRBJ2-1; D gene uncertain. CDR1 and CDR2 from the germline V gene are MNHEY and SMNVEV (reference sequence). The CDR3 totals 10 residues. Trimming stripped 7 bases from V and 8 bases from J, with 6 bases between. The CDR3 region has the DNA TGTGCCAGCACGAAGCATGAGCAGTTCTTC. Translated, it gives CASTKHEQFF.